Given below is one TCR beta chain in context. As yet, its antigen is unknown. These data belong to a study of beta chain features in type 1 diabetes. Study results and limitations: The naive, central memory and Treg TCRB repertoires looked more alike in patients than they did in healthy donors. Fewer junction insertions and more nucleotide deletions appeared in type 1 diabetes patients. cDNA-based sequencing might over-represent cells highly expressing TCR. Patients with Type 1 diabetes showed moderately but significantly shorter TCRB CDR3s in all four CD4+ subsets.

All of the isolated RNA was reverse transcribed, so expressed TCRB transcripts were sequenced. The table came from immunoSEQ multiplex PCR; TCRdb's copy has only in-frame clones and leaves some out. The sample yields about 150,000 clones, about 44% seen once. The CDR3 is made up of 17 amino acids. Germline V CDR1 and CDR2: SGHRS, YFSETQ. The sequencing input was Tregs from blood. The chain joins TRBV5-1 to TRBJ2-5, with 10 bases lining up with TRBD2. The end of the DNA fits TRBJ2-7 better, so the J call may be wrong. This TCR was recovered from a man younger than 35 in good health. CDR3 sequence reads: CASSLTSGMTFSYEQYF. Here the CDR3 DNA reads TGCGCCAGCAGCCTTACTAGCGGGATGACCTTCTCCTACGAGCAGTACTTC.